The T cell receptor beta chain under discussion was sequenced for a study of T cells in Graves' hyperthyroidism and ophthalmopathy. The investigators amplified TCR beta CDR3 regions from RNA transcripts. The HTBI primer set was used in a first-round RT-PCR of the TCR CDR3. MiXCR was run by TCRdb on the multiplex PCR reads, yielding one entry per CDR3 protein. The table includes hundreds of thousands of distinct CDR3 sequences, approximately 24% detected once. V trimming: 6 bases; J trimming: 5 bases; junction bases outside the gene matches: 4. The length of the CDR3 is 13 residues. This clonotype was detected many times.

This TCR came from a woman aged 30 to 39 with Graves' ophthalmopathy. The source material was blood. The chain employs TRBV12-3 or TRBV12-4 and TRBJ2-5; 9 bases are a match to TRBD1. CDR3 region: CASRDRGRETQYF. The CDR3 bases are TGTGCCAGCAGGGACAGGGGAAGGGAGACCCAGTACTTC.